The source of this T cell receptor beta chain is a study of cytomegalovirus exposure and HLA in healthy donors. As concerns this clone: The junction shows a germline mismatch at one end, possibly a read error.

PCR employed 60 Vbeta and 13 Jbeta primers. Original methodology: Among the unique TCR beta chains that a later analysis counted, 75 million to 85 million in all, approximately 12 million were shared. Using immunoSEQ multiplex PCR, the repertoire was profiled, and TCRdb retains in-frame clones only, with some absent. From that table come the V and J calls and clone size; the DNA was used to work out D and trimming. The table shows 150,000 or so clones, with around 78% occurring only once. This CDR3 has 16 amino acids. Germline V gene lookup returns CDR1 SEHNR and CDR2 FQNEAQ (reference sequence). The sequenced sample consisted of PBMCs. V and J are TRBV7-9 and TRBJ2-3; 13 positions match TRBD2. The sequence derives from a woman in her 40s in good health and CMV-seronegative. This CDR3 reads CSSSLTSGGGLDTQYF. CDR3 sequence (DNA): TGTTCCAGCAGCCTTACTAGCGGGGGGGGATTAGATACGCAGTATTTT.